The 21 T cell receptor beta chains below all came from one sample that was sequenced in a study of blood T cells in healthy people across ages. PCR was performed a second time for about 7 to 11 cycles using a sample-barcoded 5' primer and a J-beta primer mix. TCRdb independently ran MiXCR on the 5' RACE reads; one entry per CDR3 protein. This sample carries about 640,000 distinct CDR3 sequences, roughly 50% of them seen once, and the ten largest clones take 30% to 40%. Sample: blood. These TCRs come from a man aged 60 to 75 in good health.

The rearrangement joins TRBV3-1 to TRBJ2-2, with D unresolved. CDR3 length equals 15 residues. Germline CDR1 is LGHDT and CDR2 is YNNKEL (reference sequence). The V end was cut by 4 bases, the J end by 3 bases, with 12 bases between. The CDR3 protein is CASSLWTLDTGELFF. DNA for the CDR3: TGTGCCAGCAGCCTCTGGACCCTAGACACCGGGGAGCTGTTTTTT. The full variable domain, in which reference TRBV3-1 and TRBJ2-2 provide the parts outside the CDR3, is DTAVSQTPKYLVTQMGNDKSIKCEQNLGHDTMYWYKQDSKKFLKIMFSYNNKELIINETVPNRFSPKSPDKAHLNLHINSLELGDSAVYFCASSLWTLDTGELFFGEGSRLTVL.

A word on this clonotype: A much larger clone differs by one base, so this may be a read error. The V and J genes are TRBV12-3 or TRBV12-4 and TRBJ1-4; 9 positions match TRBD1. V was clipped by 6 bases and J by 5 bases; unmatched bases: 4. The CDR3 contains 14 residues. CDR3 DNA: TGTGCCAGCAGACCCGGGACAGGGAATGAAAAACTGTTTTTT. Amino acids: CASRPGTGNEKLFF.

The V gene is TRBV10-3, the J gene TRBJ2-6, with D possibly matching TRBD2 (6 bases). The CDR3 covers 16 residues. Germline V gene sequence: CDR1 ENHRY, CDR2 SYGVKD. The V end lost 0 bases, the J end lost 4 bases, and 10 bases lay between the germline ends. The CDR3 loop is CAISESGGFGANVLTF. Here the CDR3 DNA reads TGTGCCATCAGTGAGTCTGGGGGGTTCGGGGCCAACGTCCTGACTTTC.

This chain links TRBV20-1 with TRBJ1-4; tentatively, D is TRBD1 (5 bases). Germline V lookup: CDR1 DFQATT, CDR2 SNEGSKA (reference sequence). Trimming removed 1 base at V and 5 bases at J, with 11 bases between. This CDR3 contains 14 residues. The CDR3 loop reads CSARGGVMNEKLFF. CDR3 nucleotide sequence: TGCAGTGCTAGAGGGGGGGTTATGAATGAAAAACTGTTTTTT.

This chain connects TRBV21-1 to TRBJ2-7; TRBD1, the table's D call, was not compared with the DNA. TRBV21-1 is marked as a pseudogene. This CDR3 contains 17 residues. The CDR3 loop is CARTLAQAGTGEYEQYF. The CDR3 DNA follows: TGTGCCAGGACCTTAGCTCAGGCCGGGACAGGGGAATACGAGCAGTACTTC.

The rearrangement links TRBV6-5 to TRBJ2-5; D is unresolved. This CDR3 contains 14 residues. CDR1 is MNHEY and CDR2 is SVGAGI in the germline V gene. Trimming took 6 bases from V and 2 from J, leaving 13 bases between them. The CDR3 DNA reads as TGTGCCAGCAGCCGGGCCATCTTTCAAGAGACCCAGTACTTC. It translates to CASSRAIFQETQYF.

On this clonotype itself: One end of the junction is discordant with germline, which a read error may explain. This rearrangement joins TRBV28 to TRBJ1-5; D remains ambiguous. Germline values: CDR1 MDHEN, CDR2 SYDVKM. The CDR3 runs 14 residues. CDR3 region: CASSLENSIQPQHF. The CDR3 coding sequence is TGTGCCAGCAGTTTAGAGAATAGCATTCAGCCCCAGCATTTT.

The gene calls are TRBV10-3 and TRBJ2-1, with TRBD2 identical over 11 bases. The DNA end is a closer match to TRBJ2-7, so the J assignment may be wrong. This CDR3 comprises 17 residues. Germline CDR1 and CDR2: ENHRY and SYGVKD. CDR3 residues: CAISESVAGGPYNEQYF. DNA of the CDR3: TGTGCCATCAGTGAGTCCGTAGCGGGGGGGCCCTACAATGAGCAGTACTTC.

This clonotype has only a few counts. The chain links TRBV20-1 to TRBJ2-4; a weak D match, TRBD1 (6 bases). Looked up from germline, CDR1 is DFQATT and CDR2 is SNEGSKA (reference sequence). The CDR3 is made up of 15 amino acids. Trimming took off 3 bases at V and 13 bases at J, with 25 bases between the two ends. The CDR3 reads CSASPTRQALGEQYF. In nucleotides, the CDR3 is TGCAGTGCTAGCCCCACCAGACAGGCCCTGGGGGAGCAGTACTTC.

V gene TRBV7-2 combines with J gene TRBJ2-7; D ambiguous. V lost 1 base and J lost 5, with 12 bases in between. The length of the CDR3 is 14 residues. Germline lookup yields CDR1 SGHTA and CDR2 FQGNSA. Written as DNA, the CDR3 is TGTGCCAGCAGCTTAGTGGGCAGGAACGACGAGCAGTACTTC. Its translation is CASSLVGRNDEQYF.

There are a few counts of this clonotype. As DNA, the CDR3 is TGTGCCAGCAGCTTAGTGGTAGGGGCGGGGGAGACCCAGTACTTC. Its protein product is CASSLVVGAGETQYF. The chain links TRBV7-2 to TRBJ2-5, with D possibly TRBD2 on 6 matching bases. From germline, CDR1 is SGHTA and CDR2 FQGNSA. The germline V and J ends were trimmed by 1 base and 5 bases, with 14 bases remaining between them. The CDR3 is 15 amino acids.

This sequence joins TRBV15 and TRBJ2-7; 10 bases fit TRBD2. Germline V gene lookup returns CDR1 LNHNV and CDR2 YYDKDF (reference sequence). The CDR3 is 14 amino acids. Trimming removed 0 bases from V and 6 bases from J; junction bases left unmatched: 2. In DNA form, the CDR3 reads TGTGCCACCAGCAGAGAAGCGGGGGGGCGCGAGCAGTACTTC. Translated: CATSREAGGREQYF.

This clonotype was seen a handful of times. V is TRBV29-1 and J is TRBJ1-1, with a possible D match to TRBD1 (6 bases). V lost 7 bases and J 3 bases, leaving 15 bases between the germline ends. Per the germline V gene, CDR1 is SQVTM and CDR2 is ANQGSEA. This CDR3 is built from 13 residues. The CDR3 DNA sequence: TGCAGCGCCGAACGGGGGGCGGACACTGAAGCTTTCTTT. Translation: CSAERGADTEAFF.

This chain uses TRBV7-9 with TRBJ1-2, with 9 bases identical to TRBD1. Looked up from germline, CDR1 is SEHNR and CDR2 is FQNEAQ (reference sequence). This CDR3 has 16 amino acids. With 0 bases clipped from V and 2 bases from J, the junction kept 4 bases outside the gene matches. CDR3: CASSLARQGGNYGYTF. CDR3 bases: TGTGCCAGCAGCTTAGCAAGACAGGGGGGGAACTATGGCTACACCTTC.

V is TRBV7-9 and J is TRBJ2-6; the match to TRBD1 covers 7 bases. The CDR3 sequence is 19 residues long. The germline CDR1 and CDR2 sequences are SEHNR and FQNEAQ (reference sequence). The V segment lost 4 bases and the J segment 1 base; nucleotides outside the gene matches: 13. The CDR3 reads CASSSRGTVQLSGANVLTF. CDR3 bases: TGTGCCAGCAGCTCGAGAGGGACAGTGCAGTTATCTGGGGCCAACGTCCTGACTTTC.

Comments on this clonotype: With a much larger clone just one base away, this may be a read error. V gene TRBV10-3 combines with J gene TRBJ2-5, with 9 bases identical to TRBD1. Germline-derived CDR1 and CDR2 are ENHRY and SYGVKD. V was pared by 9 bases and J by 11 bases, with 25 bases of the junction left unmatched. This CDR3 spans 17 amino acids. The CDR3 nucleotides read TGTGCCATAGGGGCCGGGACAGGGAGTGTTGGGCACAATGAGCAGTACTTC. This codes for CAIGAGTGSVGHNEQYF.

The chain carries TRBV5-1 and TRBJ1-2; 7 nucleotides agree with TRBD1. This CDR3 contains 14 residues. Germline CDR1 is SGHRS and CDR2 is YFSETQ. Losses at the gene ends were 4 bases for V and 4 bases for J; bases not matched to a gene: 7. The CDR3 loop is CASSVPGQPYGYTF. CDR3 DNA sequence: TGCGCCAGCAGCGTACCGGGACAGCCCTATGGCTACACCTTC.

This clonotype was observed a few times. J is TRBJ2-7 and V is TRBV6-6; 8 nucleotides agree with TRBD2. The CDR3 sequence is 14 residues long. J was trimmed by 7 bases and V by 0 bases; bases with no gene match: 5. Germline CDR1 MNHNY, CDR2 SVGAGI (reference sequence). DNA for the CDR3: TGTGCCAGCAGTTACTCAGCGGGGGCGGGGGAGCAGTACTTC. Amino acid sequence: CASSYSAGAGEQYF.

The genes are TRBV7-2 and TRBJ1-2; maybe TRBD1 (5 bases). This CDR3 spans 14 amino acids. V was clipped by 5 bases and J by 6 bases, with 16 bases between them. CDR1 is SGHTA and CDR2 is FQGNSA in the germline V gene. The CDR3 loop reads CASSPAGLGHGYTF. The CDR3 DNA reads as TGTGCCAGCAGCCCCGCAGGGTTGGGCCATGGCTACACCTTC.

Note on this clonotype: A much bigger clone sits one base away, suggesting this may be a read error. The genes are TRBV20-1 and TRBJ2-5, with 10 bases lining up with TRBD2. Germline V gene sequence: CDR1 DFQATT, CDR2 SNEGSKA (reference sequence). The V and J ends lost 5 bases and 2 bases, in that order; junction bases with no gene match: 2. The CDR3 runs 13 residues. CDR3 in amino acids: CSAQAGGQETQYF. For the CDR3, the DNA is TGCAGTGCTCAAGCGGGGGGGCAAGAGACCCAGTACTTC.

The V and J genes are TRBV5-4 and TRBJ2-5, with D tentatively TRBD2 (6 bases). The CDR3 spans 15 residues. CDR1 is SGHNT and CDR2 is YYREEE in the germline V gene (reference sequence). The ends were cut back, 0 bases at V and 0 bases at J, with 9 bases in the middle. The CDR3 DNA is TGTGCCAGCAGCTTGGATTTAGCGGACCAAGAGACCCAGTACTTC. This codes for CASSLDLADQETQYF.